The 20 T cell receptor beta chains below were found in one sample sequenced in a study of response to subunit inactivated influenza vaccine. One entry per CDR3 protein, called by TCRdb with MiXCR from the RT-PCR reads. The sample includes hundreds of thousands of distinct CDR3 sequences, around 8% seen only once; the top ten take roughly 13%. Sequences were derived from PBMCs from blood, sampled approximately 25 months after vaccination. These receptors were taken from a man in his fifties or sixties who received an inactivated influenza vaccine.

In its sample, this clonotype was seen once. The genes are TRBV20-1 and TRBJ1-2; TRBD1 matches 12 bases. The CDR3 sequence is 15 residues long. The trim removed 1 base at V and 7 bases at J, leaving 7 bases unmatched. The germline V gene has CDR1 DFQATT and CDR2 SNEGSKA (reference sequence). The CDR3: CSARAGTGGVGGYTF. The CDR3 nucleotides are TGCAGTGCTAGAGCCGGGACAGGGGGCGTTGGTGGCTACACCTTC.

J is TRBJ2-1 and V is TRBV5-5; D may correspond to TRBD1 or TRBD2 (5 bases each). V was cut by 0 bases and J by 14 bases, with 15 bases left in between. Germline V gene lookup returns CDR1 SGHKS and CDR2 YYEKEE (reference sequence). The CDR3 is 13 amino acids. CDR3 loop: CASSLGGDRPEFF. In DNA, the CDR3 is TGTGCCAGCAGCTTGGGTGGGGACCGCCCCGAGTTCTTC.

This clonotype came up many times. V usage is TRBV6-2 or TRBV6-3 and J usage is TRBJ2-1, with D perhaps TRBD2 (6 bases). The V end was cut by 6 bases, the J end by 12 bases, with 15 bases between. The CDR3 has 12 amino acids. Germline CDR1 reads MNHEY; CDR2 reads SVGEGT. The CDR3 spells CASRPALGGQFF. CDR3 DNA: TGTGCCAGCAGACCGGCCCTGGGAGGGCAGTTCTTC.

This clonotype was recorded a few times. The rearrangement joins TRBV11-2 to TRBJ2-7; 9 bases map to TRBD1. This CDR3 is 13 amino acids long. From germline, CDR1 is SGHAT and CDR2 FQNNGV. V lost 5 bases, J lost 6 bases, and 5 bases stayed unmatched. The CDR3 region has the DNA TGTGCCAGCAGCCGGGACAGGGTTGGCGAGCAGTACTTC. Protein product: CASSRDRVGEQYF. Full variable domain (rest looked up from reference TRBV11-2 and TRBJ2-7): EAGVAQSPRYKIIEKRQSVAFWCNPISGHATLYWYQQILGQGPKLLIQFQNNGVVDDSQLPKDRFSAERLKGVDSTLKIQPAKLEDSAVYLCASSRDRVGEQYFGPGTRLTVT.

This clonotype was observed a few times. The J gene is TRBJ2-5, the V gene TRBV5-6; 7 bases agree with TRBD1. The germline gives CDR1 SGHDT, CDR2 YYEEEE. The CDR3 has 15 amino acids. Germline trimming cut 4 bases from V and 3 bases from J; bases unmatched to any gene: 9. The CDR3 loop is CASSRGWDREETQYF. The CDR3 region has the DNA TGTGCCAGCAGCAGGGGGTGGGACAGAGAAGAGACCCAGTACTTC.

The chain is built from TRBV5-1 and TRBJ1-3, with a tentative D call TRBD1 (5 bases). V was clipped by 0 bases and J by 2 bases, with 12 bases between them. Germline assignment: CDR1 SGHRS and CDR2 YFSETQ. The CDR3 has 16 residues. The CDR3 sequence: CASSLASGVPGNTIYF. DNA of the CDR3: TGCGCCAGCAGCTTGGCCTCGGGGGTCCCTGGAAACACCATATATTTT.

At least ten counts were recorded for this clonotype. The chain joins TRBV7-9 to TRBJ2-1; D possibly corresponds to TRBD1 (6 bases). This CDR3 has 15 amino acids. Germline loops: CDR1 SEHNR, CDR2 FQNEAQ (reference sequence). With 5 bases removed from V and 0 bases from J, the gap between germline ends came to 11 bases. CDR3 nucleotide sequence: TGTGCCAGCAGCCTCCGGGACACCTCCTACAATGAGCAGTTCTTC. This codes for CASSLRDTSYNEQFF.

V gene TRBV10-2 combines with J gene TRBJ2-2; the match to TRBD2 covers 8 bases. Germline CDR1 reads WSHSY; CDR2 reads SAAADI. After removal of 2 bases from V and 1 base from J, the junction contained 6 bases not matched to a gene. The CDR3 runs 17 residues. Here the CDR3 DNA reads TGCGCCAGCAGTGAGGGGGGACTAGTAGGGAACACCGGGGAGCTGTTTTTT. It codes for CASSEGGLVGNTGELFF.

At least ten counts were recorded for this clonotype. This chain joins TRBV7-2 and TRBJ2-1; D might be TRBD2 (5 bases). The CDR3 has 13 amino acids. From germline, CDR1 is SGHTA and CDR2 FQGNSA. V lost 6 bases and J 0 bases, leaving 6 bases between the germline ends. The DNA for the CDR3 is TGTGCCAGCAGTCGGGGCTCCTACAATGAGCAGTTCTTC. This sequence encodes CASSRGSYNEQFF.

This clonotype was counted at least ten times. The chain recombines TRBV4-3 with TRBJ2-1; D not resolved. The CDR3 has 14 amino acids. CDR1 and CDR2 from the germline V gene are LGHNA and YSLEER. Trimming took off 0 bases at V and 10 bases at J, with 13 bases between the two ends. CDR3 region: CASSQDSSPTEQFF. The DNA for the CDR3 is TGCGCCAGCAGCCAAGATTCCAGCCCGACCGAGCAGTTCTTC.

This clonotype was counted between two and nine times. This rearrangement joins TRBV6-1 to TRBJ2-7; 8 bases agree with TRBD1. The germline V gene encodes CDR1 MNHNS and CDR2 SASEGT. V trimming: 8 bases; J trimming: 0 bases; junction bases outside the gene matches: 6. The CDR3 sequence is 14 residues long. The CDR3 region is CASAPTGGSYEQYF. CDR3 nucleotide sequence: TGTGCCAGCGCACCTACAGGGGGCTCCTACGAGCAGTACTTC.

This clonotype turned up a few times. The J gene is TRBJ2-7, the V gene TRBV9; D remains ambiguous. There are 13 residues in the CDR3. Between the trimmed V and J ends, which lost 0 bases and 9 bases, there was a span of 13 bases. The germline V gene has CDR1 SGDLS and CDR2 YYNGEE. The CDR3 here is CASSVATETPQYF. The CDR3 DNA sequence: TGTGCCAGCAGCGTAGCTACAGAGACACCGCAGTACTTC.

This chain connects TRBV20-1 to TRBJ2-1; either TRBD1 or TRBD2 may fit D (5 bases each). Germline V CDR1 and CDR2: DFQATT, SNEGSKA (reference sequence). This CDR3 spans 14 amino acids. Trimming removed 3 bases at V and 7 bases at J, with 16 bases between. The DNA of the CDR3 is TGCAGTGCTAGTGGGGGTGGCGCTATGAATGAGCAGTTCTTC. Its translation is CSASGGGAMNEQFF.

This clonotype was counted at least ten times. V gene TRBV28 combines with J gene TRBJ2-2; 7 positions match TRBD1. The V and J ends lost 6 bases and 4 bases, in that order; junction bases with no gene match: 5. Germline lookup yields CDR1 MDHEN and CDR2 SYDVKM. This CDR3 contains 14 residues. The CDR3 spells CASRQGSTTGELFF. DNA for the CDR3: TGTGCCAGCAGACAGGGGTCGACCACCGGGGAGCTGTTTTTT.

The chain uses TRBV6-5 and TRBJ1-6; possibly TRBD1 for D (5 bases). This CDR3 has 15 amino acids. V dropped 0 bases and J dropped 7 bases, with 10 bases sitting between them. Germline V gene lookup returns CDR1 MNHEY and CDR2 SVGAGI. CDR3 coding DNA: TGTGCCAGCAGTTACTCATGGGGGAGGAATTCACCCCTCCACTTT. Translation: CASSYSWGRNSPLHF.

The V call is TRBV20-1, the J call TRBJ1-5; tentatively, D is TRBD1 (5 bases). Between the trimmed V and J ends, which lost 5 bases and 1 base, there was a span of 9 bases. The germline V gene encodes CDR1 DFQATT and CDR2 SNEGSKA (reference sequence). The CDR3 contains 13 residues. CDR3 sequence: CSAVGPSNQPQHF. Written as DNA, the CDR3 is TGCAGTGCTGTGGGACCGAGCAATCAGCCCCAGCATTTT.

The table lists this clonotype with many counts. The J gene is TRBJ1-1, the V gene TRBV5-1; TRBD1 aligns across 8 bases. V was pared by 1 base and J by 3 bases, with 2 bases of the junction left unmatched. Germline assignment: CDR1 SGHRS and CDR2 YFSETQ. The CDR3 spans 14 residues. CDR3 residues: CASSLRDRYTEAFF. The CDR3 DNA follows: TGCGCCAGCAGCTTGCGGGACAGGTACACTGAAGCTTTCTTT.

The chain recombines TRBV29-1 with TRBJ2-1; D gene ambiguous. This CDR3 has 14 residues. Germline V lookup: CDR1 SQVTM, CDR2 ANQGSEA. Trimming pared 3 bases from V and 7 bases from J, leaving 16 bases between. In nucleotides, the CDR3 is TGCAGCGTTGAGCAGCATACCTTCGGGAATGAGCAGTTCTTC. It is translated as CSVEQHTFGNEQFF.

The chain carries TRBV12-3 or TRBV12-4 and TRBJ1-5, with a tentative D call TRBD1 (5 bases). The CDR3 extends over 18 amino acids. V was shortened by 5 bases and J by 3 bases, with 23 bases between the two germline ends. CDR3 region: CASSPGQAQGHSNQPQHF. The CDR3 DNA sequence: TGTGCCAGCAGTCCAGGGCAGGCTCAAGGCCACTCCAATCAGCCCCAGCATTTT.

This clonotype was seen more than once but under ten times. The rearrangement links TRBV5-6 to TRBJ1-1, with D unresolved. The length of the CDR3 is 14 residues. V was clipped by 0 bases and J by 3 bases, with 9 bases between them. CDR1 is SGHDT, CDR2 YYEEEE, per germline. The CDR3 bases are TGTGCCAGCAGCTTGGCTGGATGGGACACTGAAGCTTTCTTT. It specifies CASSLAGWDTEAFF.